The 19 T cell receptor beta chains reported below all come from one sample, sequenced in a study of cytomegalovirus exposure and HLA in healthy donors. PCR involved 60 Vbeta and 13 Jbeta primers. The data were produced by immunoSEQ multiplex PCR, yet TCRdb's version contains in-frame clones alone and is incomplete. The table shows about 120,000 clones, with about 70% occurring only once. Material for sequencing was PBMCs. These receptors all come from a woman in her forties in good health and CMV-seronegative.

This chain links TRBV18 with TRBJ2-6; perhaps TRBD2 as D (6 bases). Germline loops: CDR1 KGHSH, CDR2 LQKENI. Trimming took off 1 base at V and 2 bases at J, with 9 bases between the two ends. This CDR3 has 16 residues. CDR3 amino acids: CASSPQSGAGANVLTF. CDR3 nucleotide sequence: TGTGCCAGCTCACCACAATCGGGGGCTGGGGCCAACGTCCTGACTTTC.

The V and J genes are TRBV4-3 and TRBJ2-2, with D possibly being TRBD1 (7 bases). Trimming left V 2 bases short and J 3 bases short, with 13 bases between. The CDR3 runs to 16 residues. CDR1 and CDR2 (germline): LGHNA, YSLEER. In DNA form, the CDR3 reads TGCGCCAGCAGCCAAAATGGAGGGGGCCACACCGGGGAGCTGTTTTTT. This encodes CASSQNGGGHTGELFF.

The J gene is TRBJ2-7, the V gene TRBV7-9; TRBD2 matches 7 bases. Per germline, CDR1 SEHNR and CDR2 FQNEAQ (reference sequence). V lost 1 base, J lost 6 bases, and 6 bases stayed unmatched. This CDR3 is 14 amino acids long. CDR3 sequence reads: CASSLVRGNSEQYF. CDR3 DNA: TGTGCCAGCAGCTTAGTGCGGGGGAACTCCGAGCAGTACTTC.

V and J are TRBV5-1 and TRBJ1-1; TRBD1 might be the D (5 bases). Trimming cost V 4 bases and J 11 bases, with 15 bases left between them. CDR1 SGHRS and CDR2 YFSETQ come from the germline V gene. There are 12 residues in the CDR3. The CDR3 region is CASSVAGDWAFF. CDR3 in DNA: TGCGCCAGCAGCGTCGCGGGGGACTGGGCTTTCTTT.

This chain uses TRBV7-8 with TRBJ2-7; 7 nucleotides match TRBD2. The V gene's germline CDR1 is SGHVS and CDR2 FQNEAQ. There are 13 residues in the CDR3. Unmatched junction bases numbered 7, after V lost 0 bases and J lost 11 bases. CDR3 DNA sequence: TGTGCCAGCAGCTTAGCGAGCGGGGATAAGAAGTACTTC. It is translated as CASSLASGDKKYF.

The genes are TRBV9 and TRBJ2-3; D remains ambiguous. The CDR3 totals 15 residues. Per the germline V gene, CDR1 is SGDLS and CDR2 is YYNGEE. Trimming removed 0 bases from V and 10 bases from J, with 18 bases in between. The CDR3 DNA reads as TGTGCCAGCAGCGTAGATGTTACTCCCGTTGATCCGCAGTATTTT. Protein sequence: CASSVDVTPVDPQYF.

There are a few counts of this clone. The chain recombines TRBV11-2 with TRBJ1-1; no firm D call. This CDR3 has 14 residues. Germline V gene lookup returns CDR1 SGHAT and CDR2 FQNNGV. The germline V and J ends were trimmed by 1 base and 1 base, with 7 bases remaining between them. CDR3 protein: CASSLVTGNTEAFF. CDR3 DNA: TGTGCCAGCAGCTTAGTAACGGGGAACACTGAAGCTTTCTTT.

The J gene is TRBJ2-2, the V gene TRBV9, with D tentatively TRBD2 (6 bases). Trimming removed 1 base at V and 4 bases at J, with 11 bases between. Germline V gene data show CDR1 as SGDLS and CDR2 as YYNGEE. This CDR3 contains 15 residues. The CDR3 loop reads CASSVTQGGTGELFF. CDR3 in DNA: TGTGCCAGCAGCGTAACTCAGGGAGGCACCGGGGAGCTGTTTTTT. Drawing the rest from reference TRBV9 and TRBJ2-2, the complete variable domain is DSGVTQTPKHLITATGQRVTLRCSPRSGDLSVYWYQQSLDQGLQFLIQYYNGEERAKGNILERFSAQQFPDLHSELNLSSLELGDSALYFCASSVTQGGTGELFFGEGSRLTVL.

This clone occurred a few times. The chain employs TRBV28 and TRBJ2-7, with TRBD1 matching over 7 bases. From germline, CDR1 is MDHEN and CDR2 SYDVKM. V gave up 10 bases and J gave up 0 bases; unmatched junction bases: 3. The CDR3 spans 12 residues. CDR3 nucleotides: TGTGCCACGACAGGGCTCTCCTACGAGCAGTACTTC. Amino acid sequence: CATTGLSYEQYF.

The genes are TRBV4-2 and TRBJ2-5, with 10 bases aligning to TRBD2. The germline CDR1 and CDR2 sequences are LGHNA and YNFKEQ. The CDR3 length is 15 residues. Trimming cost V 3 bases and J 2 bases; bases outside gene matches: 3. CDR3 DNA: TGTGCCAGCAGCCACGAGCGGGGGGGACAAGAGACCCAGTACTTC. This encodes CASSHERGGQETQYF.

J is TRBJ2-1 and V is TRBV7-3; 9 nucleotides line up with TRBD2. With V trimmed by 0 bases and J by 0 bases, 0 bases remained unmatched. This CDR3 region has 16 residues. The germline gives CDR1 SGHTA, CDR2 FQGTGA. The CDR3 loop is CASSLTLAGSYNEQFF. In DNA, the CDR3 is TGTGCCAGCAGCTTAACACTAGCGGGCTCCTACAATGAGCAGTTCTTC.

This rearrangement joins TRBV6-5 to TRBJ2-4, with 9 bases matching TRBD2. The V segment lost 6 bases and the J segment 8 bases; nucleotides outside the gene matches: 8. CDR1 MNHEY and CDR2 SVGAGI come from the germline V gene. CDR3 size: 14 residues. In DNA form, the CDR3 reads TGTGCCAGCAGATTAGCGGGAGCGGCGGACATTCAGTACTTC. Its protein product is CASRLAGAADIQYF.

J is TRBJ1-4 and V is TRBV4-3; weak D call: TRBD1 (5 bases). Germline V gene lookup returns CDR1 LGHNA and CDR2 YSLEER. This CDR3 has 16 residues. The ends were cut back, 1 base at V and 7 bases at J, with 16 bases in the middle. The CDR3 sequence: CASSQGGARVSEKLFF. CDR3 nucleotide sequence: TGCGCCAGCAGCCAAGGCGGGGCCCGAGTTAGTGAAAAACTGTTTTTT.

This clone was observed a single time. The rearrangement joins TRBV5-5 to TRBJ1-1, with D hard to call. CDR3 length equals 12 residues. Trimming cost V 4 bases and J 8 bases, with 12 bases left between them. Germline lookup yields CDR1 SGHKS and CDR2 YYEKEE (reference sequence). The CDR3 nucleotides read TGTGCCAGCAGCCCCCGAGGGCCCGAAGCTTTCTTT. Translating it yields CASSPRGPEAFF. The variable domain in full, with the rest retrieved from reference TRBV5-5 and TRBJ1-1, is DAGVTQSPTHLIKTRGQQVTLRCSPISGHKSVSWYQQVLGQGPQFIFQYYEKEERGRGNFPDRFSARQFPNYSSELNVNALLLGDSALYLCASSPRGPEAFFGQGTRLTVV.

This clone was seen a few times. The rearrangement joins TRBV6-1 to TRBJ2-3; D is ambiguous. CDR1 is MNHNS, CDR2 SASEGT, per germline. V was cut by 6 bases and J by 3 bases, with 10 bases left in between. CDR3 length: 13 amino acids. The CDR3 protein is CASRMGPTDTQYF. The CDR3 region has the DNA TGTGCCAGCAGGATGGGCCCGACAGATACGCAGTATTTT.

J is TRBJ2-3 and V is TRBV5-1; D perhaps matches TRBD2 (6 bases). Per the germline V gene, CDR1 is SGHRS and CDR2 is YFSETQ. The V end was cut by 1 base, the J end by 1 base, with 10 bases between. CDR3 length: 15 residues. CDR3 residues: CASSLNVAGTDTQYF. The CDR3 DNA is TGCGCCAGCAGCTTGAATGTAGCGGGCACAGATACGCAGTATTTT.

The rearrangement joins TRBV10-1 to TRBJ2-7, with 8 bases fitting TRBD2. V lost 4 bases and J lost 6; bases outside the gene matches: 23. The CDR3 contains 19 residues. The germline gives CDR1 WNHNN, CDR2 SYGVQD (reference sequence). CDR3 protein: CASSAPTRRREDLNLEQYF. In DNA form, the CDR3 reads TGCGCCAGCAGTGCCCCCACCAGGAGGCGGGAGGACCTCAATCTCGAGCAGTACTTC.

This clone was counted a single time. This chain uses TRBV29-1 with TRBJ1-4; 7 nucleotides align to TRBD1. CDR1 is SQVTM and CDR2 is ANQGSEA in the germline V gene. The CDR3 is made up of 13 amino acids. J gave up 4 bases and V 7 bases, and 6 bases lay outside the gene matches. The DNA for the CDR3 is TGCAGCGCCCAGGGACAGATTAATGAAAAACTGTTTTTT. Translated: CSAQGQINEKLFF.

This clone appeared a single time. The genes are TRBV7-2 and TRBJ2-5; 14 bases fit TRBD2. Germline CDR1 reads SGHTA; CDR2 reads FQGNSA. J was trimmed by 1 base and V by 5 bases; bases with no gene match: 3. The CDR3 contains 16 residues. CDR3: CASSLGLAGAQETQYF. CDR3 coding DNA: TGTGCCAGCAGCCTGGGACTAGCGGGGGCCCAAGAGACCCAGTACTTC.